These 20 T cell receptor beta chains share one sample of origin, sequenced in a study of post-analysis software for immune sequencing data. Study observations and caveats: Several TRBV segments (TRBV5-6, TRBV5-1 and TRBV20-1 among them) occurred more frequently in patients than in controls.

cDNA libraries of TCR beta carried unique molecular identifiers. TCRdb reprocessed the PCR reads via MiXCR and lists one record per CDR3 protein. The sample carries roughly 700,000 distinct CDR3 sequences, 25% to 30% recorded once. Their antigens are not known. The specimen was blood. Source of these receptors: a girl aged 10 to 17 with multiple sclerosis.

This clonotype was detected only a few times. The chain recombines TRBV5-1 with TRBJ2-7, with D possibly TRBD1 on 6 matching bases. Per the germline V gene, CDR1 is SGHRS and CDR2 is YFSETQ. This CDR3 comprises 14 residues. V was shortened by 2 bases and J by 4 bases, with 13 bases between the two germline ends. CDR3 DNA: TGCGCCAGCAGCTTTGGGACACAGCTATACGAGCAGTACTTC. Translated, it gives CASSFGTQLYEQYF.

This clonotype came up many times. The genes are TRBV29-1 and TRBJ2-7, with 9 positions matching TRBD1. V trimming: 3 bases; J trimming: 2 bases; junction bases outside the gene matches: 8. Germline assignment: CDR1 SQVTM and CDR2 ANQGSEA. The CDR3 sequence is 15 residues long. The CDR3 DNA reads TGCAGCGTTGAGGCGGGACAGGGCGTCCCCTACGAGCAGTACTTC. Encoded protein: CSVEAGQGVPYEQYF.

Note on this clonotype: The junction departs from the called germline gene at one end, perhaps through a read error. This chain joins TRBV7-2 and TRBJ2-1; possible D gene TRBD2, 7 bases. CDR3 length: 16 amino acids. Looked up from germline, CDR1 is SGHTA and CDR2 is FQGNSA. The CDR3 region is CASSNTGGGAYNEQFF. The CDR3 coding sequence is TGTGCCAGCAGCAACACTGGAGGGGGGGCCTACAATGAGCAGTTCTTT.

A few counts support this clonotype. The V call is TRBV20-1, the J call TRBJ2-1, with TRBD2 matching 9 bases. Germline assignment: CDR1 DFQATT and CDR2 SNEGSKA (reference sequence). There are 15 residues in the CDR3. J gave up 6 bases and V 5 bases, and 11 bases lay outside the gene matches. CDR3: CSADSSGIKINEQFF. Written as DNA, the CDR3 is TGCAGTGCTGATTCTAGCGGGATTAAAATCAATGAGCAGTTCTTC.

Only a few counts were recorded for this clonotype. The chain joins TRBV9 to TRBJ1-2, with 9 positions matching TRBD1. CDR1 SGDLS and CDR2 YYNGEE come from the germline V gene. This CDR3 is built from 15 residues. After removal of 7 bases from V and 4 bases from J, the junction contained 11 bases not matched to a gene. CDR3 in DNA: TGTGCCAGCGGCGCACAGGGGGCTCGTGGCTATGGCTACACCTTC. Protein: CASGAQGARGYGYTF. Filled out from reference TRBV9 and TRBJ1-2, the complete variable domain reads DSGVTQTPKHLITATGQRVTLRCSPRSGDLSVYWYQQSLDQGLQFLIQYYNGEERAKGNILERFSAQQFPDLHSELNLSSLELGDSALYFCASGAQGARGYGYTFGSGTRLTVV.

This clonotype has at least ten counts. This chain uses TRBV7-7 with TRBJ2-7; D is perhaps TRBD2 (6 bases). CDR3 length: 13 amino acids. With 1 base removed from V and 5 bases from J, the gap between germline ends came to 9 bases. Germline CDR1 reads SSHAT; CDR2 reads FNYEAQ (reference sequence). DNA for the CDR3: TGTGCCAGCAGCTTAGACAGGAGGGACGAGCAGTACTTC. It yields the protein CASSLDRRDEQYF.

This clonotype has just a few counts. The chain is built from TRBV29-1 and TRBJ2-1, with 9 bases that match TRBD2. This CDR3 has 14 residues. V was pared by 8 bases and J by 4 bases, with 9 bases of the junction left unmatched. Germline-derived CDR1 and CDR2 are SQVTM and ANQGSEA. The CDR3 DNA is TGCAGCTCTTCCGTAGCGGGAGTATACAATGAGCAGTTCTTC. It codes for CSSSVAGVYNEQFF.

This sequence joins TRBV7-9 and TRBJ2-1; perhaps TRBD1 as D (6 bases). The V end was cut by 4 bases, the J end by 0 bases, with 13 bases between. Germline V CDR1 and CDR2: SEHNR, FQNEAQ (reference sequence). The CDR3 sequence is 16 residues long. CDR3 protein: CASSSFTGSSYNEQFF. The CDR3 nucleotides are TGTGCCAGCAGCTCATTTACAGGGAGCTCCTACAATGAGCAGTTCTTC.

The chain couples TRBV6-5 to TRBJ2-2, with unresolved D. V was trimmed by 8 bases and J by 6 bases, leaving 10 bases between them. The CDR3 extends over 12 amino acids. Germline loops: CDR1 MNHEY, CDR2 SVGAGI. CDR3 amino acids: CASVGGPGELFF. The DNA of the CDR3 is TGTGCCAGCGTAGGCGGACCCGGGGAGCTGTTTTTT.

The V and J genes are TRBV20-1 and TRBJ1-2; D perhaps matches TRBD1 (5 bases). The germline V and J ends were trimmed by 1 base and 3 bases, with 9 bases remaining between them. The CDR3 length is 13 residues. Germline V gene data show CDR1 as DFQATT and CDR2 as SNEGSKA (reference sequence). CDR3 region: CSARGGFDYGYTF. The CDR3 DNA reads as TGCAGTGCTAGAGGGGGGTTTGACTATGGCTACACCTTC.

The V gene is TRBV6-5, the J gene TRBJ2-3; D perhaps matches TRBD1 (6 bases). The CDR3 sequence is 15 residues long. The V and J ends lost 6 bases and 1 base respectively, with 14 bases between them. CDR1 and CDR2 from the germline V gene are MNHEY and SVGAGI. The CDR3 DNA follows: TGTGCCAGCAGACCAGGACAGAGTCGCACAGATACGCAGTATTTT. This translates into CASRPGQSRTDTQYF.

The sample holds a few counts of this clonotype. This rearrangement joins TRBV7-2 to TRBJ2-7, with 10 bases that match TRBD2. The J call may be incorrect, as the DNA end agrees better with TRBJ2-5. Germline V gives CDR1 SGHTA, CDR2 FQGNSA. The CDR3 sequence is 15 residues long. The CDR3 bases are TGTGCCAGCACTTCGCAGCGGGGGGGCCGGGAGACCCAGTACTTC. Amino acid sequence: CASTSQRGGRETQYF.

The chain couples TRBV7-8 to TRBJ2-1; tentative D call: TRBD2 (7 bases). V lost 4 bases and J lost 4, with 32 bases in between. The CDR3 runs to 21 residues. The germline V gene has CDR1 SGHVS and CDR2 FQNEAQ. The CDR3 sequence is CASSSPARTAGGRRQYNEQFF. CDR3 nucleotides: TGTGCCAGCAGCTCCCCCGCAAGAACGGCCGGGGGGCGCAGGCAATACAATGAGCAGTTCTTC.

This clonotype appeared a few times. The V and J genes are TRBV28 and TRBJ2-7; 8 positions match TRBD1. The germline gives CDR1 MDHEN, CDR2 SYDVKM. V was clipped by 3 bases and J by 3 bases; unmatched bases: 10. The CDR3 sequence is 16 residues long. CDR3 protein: CASSFPGTGEVYEQYF. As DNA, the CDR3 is TGTGCCAGCAGTTTCCCGGGGACAGGCGAAGTCTACGAGCAGTACTTC. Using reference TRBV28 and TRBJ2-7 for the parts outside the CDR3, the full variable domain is DVKVTQSSRYLVKRTGEKVFLECVQDMDHENMFWYRQDPGLGLRLIYFSYDVKMKEKGDIPEGYSVSREKKERFSLILESASTNQTSMYLCASSFPGTGEVYEQYFGPGTRLTVT.

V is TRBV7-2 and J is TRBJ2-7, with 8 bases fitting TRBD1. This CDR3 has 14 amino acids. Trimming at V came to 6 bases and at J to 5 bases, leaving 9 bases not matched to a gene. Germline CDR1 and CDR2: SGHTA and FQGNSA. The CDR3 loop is CASSLQGEWDEQYF. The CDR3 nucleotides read TGTGCCAGCAGTCTACAGGGGGAATGGGACGAGCAGTACTTC.

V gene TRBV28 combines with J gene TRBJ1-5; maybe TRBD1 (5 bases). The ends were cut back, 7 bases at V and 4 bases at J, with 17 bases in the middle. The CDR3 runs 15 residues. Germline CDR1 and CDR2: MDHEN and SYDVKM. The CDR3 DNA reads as TGTGCCAGCACTGTCCCCGGGACTGCAAATCAGCCCCAGCATTTT. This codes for CASTVPGTANQPQHF.

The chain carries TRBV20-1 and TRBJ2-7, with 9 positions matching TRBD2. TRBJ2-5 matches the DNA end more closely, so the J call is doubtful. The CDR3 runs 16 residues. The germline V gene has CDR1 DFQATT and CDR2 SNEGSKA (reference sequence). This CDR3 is CSASDFGREGGETQYF. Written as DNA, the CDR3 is TGCAGTGCTAGCGATTTTGGGCGGGAGGGCGGGGAGACCCAGTACTTC.

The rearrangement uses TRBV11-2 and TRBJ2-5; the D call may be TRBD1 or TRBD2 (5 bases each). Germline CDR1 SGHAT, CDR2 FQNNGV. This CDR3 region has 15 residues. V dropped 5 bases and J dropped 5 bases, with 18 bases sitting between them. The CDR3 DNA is TGTGCCAGCAGCCCGGGACGGCTCGGGCGGGAGACCCAGTACTTC. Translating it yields CASSPGRLGRETQYF.

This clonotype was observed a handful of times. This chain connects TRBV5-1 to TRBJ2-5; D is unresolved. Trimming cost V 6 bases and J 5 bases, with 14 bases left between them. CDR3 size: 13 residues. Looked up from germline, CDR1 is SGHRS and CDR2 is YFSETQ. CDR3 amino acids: CASTARMAETQYF. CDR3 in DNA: TGCGCCAGCACCGCTAGGATGGCGGAGACCCAGTACTTC.

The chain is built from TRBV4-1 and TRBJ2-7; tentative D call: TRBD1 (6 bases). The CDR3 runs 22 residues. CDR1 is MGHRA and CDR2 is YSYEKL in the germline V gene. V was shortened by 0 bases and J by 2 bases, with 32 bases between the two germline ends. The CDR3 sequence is CASSQEGGQLYNSPNVPYEQYF. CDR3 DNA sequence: TGCGCCAGCAGCCAAGAAGGGGGTCAGCTGTATAATTCACCCAATGTTCCCTACGAGCAGTACTTC.